These 24 T cell receptor beta chains were all obtained from the same sample, sequenced in a study of OX40 agonist ivuxolimab in advanced cancers. Data came from immunoSEQ multiplex PCR; TCRdb stores just in-frame clones and leaves some out. The table lists some 58,000 clones, about nine tenths of them singletons. The sequencing used CD4+ or CD8+ T cells sorted from blood, collected in a trial of the OX40 agonist ivuxolimab. These receptor sequences come from an adult with an advanced solid tumor such as melanoma, head and neck, liver or kidney cancer.

This chain links TRBV7-3 with TRBJ1-2, with D possibly TRBD1 on 5 matching bases. The CDR3 length is 13 residues. The germline V gene has CDR1 SGHTA and CDR2 FQGTGA. The V gene lost 2 bases and the J gene lost 6 bases, with 10 bases spanning the gap. CDR3 nucleotides: TGTGCCAGCAGCTTACAGCCCAGGGATGGCTACACCTTC. Translating it yields CASSLQPRDGYTF.

This clone was detected only once. V usage is TRBV5-6 and J usage is TRBJ1-4, with D hard to call. The germline gives CDR1 SGHDT, CDR2 YYEEEE. CDR3 length: 15 amino acids. V lost 0 bases to trimming and J lost 4 bases, with 10 bases between them. The CDR3 DNA sequence: TGTGCCAGCAGCTTGGCCCGGGAGCTTAATGAAAAACTGTTTTTT. Protein product: CASSLARELNEKLFF.

The CDR3 bases are TGCGCCAGCAGCTTGGATGGCGGGAGCTCCTACAATGAGCAGTTCTTC. Amino acids: CASSLDGGSSYNEQFF. The genes are TRBV5-1 and TRBJ2-1; 7 bases fit TRBD2. This CDR3 contains 16 residues. Germline CDR1 and CDR2: SGHRS and YFSETQ. V lost 0 bases to trimming and J lost 0 bases; unmatched junction nucleotides: 3. Variable domain in full (rest from reference TRBV5-1 and TRBJ2-1): KAGVTQTPRYLIKTRGQQVTLSCSPISGHRSVSWYQQTPGQGLQFLFEYFSETQRNKGNFPGRFSGRQFSNSRSEMNVSTLELGDSALYLCASSLDGGSSYNEQFFGPGTRLTVL.

The V call is TRBV9, the J call TRBJ2-1; D could derive from TRBD1 or TRBD2 (7 bases each). The CDR3 sequence is 15 residues long. Germline V CDR1 and CDR2: SGDLS, YYNGEE. V dropped 3 bases and J dropped 0 bases, with 10 bases sitting between them. CDR3 sequence (DNA): TGTGCCAGCAGCGCCAGGGGGGGCTCCTACAATGAGCAGTTCTTC. This codes for CASSARGGSYNEQFF.

This chain links TRBV7-6 with TRBJ2-1; 8 nucleotides agree with TRBD2. V shed 5 bases and J 8 bases; nucleotides not matched to a gene: 14. The CDR3 consists of 16 residues. Germline-derived CDR1 and CDR2 are SGHVS and FNYEAQ. CDR3 loop: CASSPRGGGPGDEQFF. CDR3 sequence (DNA): TGTGCCAGCAGCCCCCGGGGGGGAGGGCCGGGGGATGAGCAGTTCTTC.

The CDR3 DNA is TGCGCCAGCCGACAGGATAGTTTGAACACTGAAGCTTTCTTT. This sequence encodes CASRQDSLNTEAFF. The V call is TRBV5-1, the J call TRBJ1-1, with D perhaps TRBD1 (6 bases). Trimming took off 7 bases at V and 0 bases at J, with 13 bases between the two ends. The CDR3 sequence is 14 residues long. CDR1 and CDR2 (germline): SGHRS, YFSETQ. Full variable domain (outside the CDR3, taken from reference TRBV5-1 and TRBJ1-1): KAGVTQTPRYLIKTRGQQVTLSCSPISGHRSVSWYQQTPGQGLQFLFEYFSETQRNKGNFPGRFSGRQFSNSRSEMNVSTLELGDSALYLCASRQDSLNTEAFFGQGTRLTVV.

The chain employs TRBV5-6 and TRBJ2-2, with TRBD2 matching over 11 bases. J was trimmed by 0 bases and V by 7 bases; bases with no gene match: 2. The CDR3 extends over 15 amino acids. The germline V gene encodes CDR1 SGHDT and CDR2 YYEEEE. CDR3 in DNA: TGTGCCAGCGGGGGACTAGCGGCGAACACCGGGGAGCTGTTTTTT. It specifies CASGGLAANTGELFF.

The genes are TRBV14 and TRBJ2-5; D remains ambiguous. CDR3 size: 15 residues. V lost 1 base to trimming and J lost 4 bases, with 13 bases between them. In germline, CDR1 is SGHDN, CDR2 FVKESK. The CDR3 sequence is CASSQGALPTETQYF. DNA for the CDR3: TGTGCCAGCAGCCAAGGAGCCCTTCCGACAGAGACCCAGTACTTC.

This rearrangement joins TRBV19 to TRBJ1-2; D gene unclear. Trimming removed 0 bases at V and 5 bases at J, with 16 bases between. The germline V gene encodes CDR1 LNHDA and CDR2 SQIVND (reference sequence). This CDR3 has 16 residues. The CDR3 DNA reads TGTGCCAGTAGTATAGATCTGAACACCGGCCGATATGGCTACACCTTC. The encoded protein is CASSIDLNTGRYGYTF.

This chain uses TRBV6-5 with TRBJ2-1; unclear D gene. V was pared by 2 bases and J by 6 bases, with 2 bases between. This CDR3 is built from 11 residues. The germline V gene encodes CDR1 MNHEY and CDR2 SVGAGI. CDR3 nucleotide sequence: TGTGCCAGCAGTTACCGCAATGAGCAGTTCTTC. Amino acid sequence: CASSYRNEQFF.

The chain carries TRBV18 and TRBJ2-1; the match to TRBD2 covers 9 bases. J gave up 8 bases and V 8 bases, and 19 bases lay outside the gene matches. This CDR3 region has 17 residues. Germline V gives CDR1 KGHSH, CDR2 LQKENI. The CDR3 loop reads CASHNPRGLAGRDEQFF. DNA for the CDR3: TGTGCCAGCCATAATCCTAGGGGGCTAGCGGGACGGGATGAGCAGTTCTTC.

The J gene is TRBJ2-6, the V gene TRBV19, with D perhaps assigned TRBD1 or TRBD2 (5 bases each). CDR1 and CDR2 (germline): LNHDA, SQIVND (reference sequence). The CDR3 spans 16 residues. Trimming took 2 bases from V and 2 from J, leaving 10 bases between them. Written as DNA, the CDR3 is TGTGCCAGTAGTATAAGCGGCAGGGCTGGGGCCAACGTCCTGACTTTC. Translation gives CASSISGRAGANVLTF.

The V gene is TRBV6-1, the J gene TRBJ2-7; the D gene could be TRBD1 or TRBD2 (5 bases each). CDR3 length: 12 residues. The germline gives CDR1 MNHNS, CDR2 SASEGT. Trimming removed 7 bases from V and 3 bases from J, with 10 bases in between. This CDR3 reads CASTEGLYEQYF. The CDR3 DNA reads as TGTGCCAGCACCGAGGGGCTCTACGAGCAGTACTTC.

This clone was counted a single time. The genes are TRBV6-1 and TRBJ2-7; 8 nucleotides align to TRBD1. V lost 7 bases and J lost 4; bases outside the gene matches: 6. The germline gives CDR1 MNHNS, CDR2 SASEGT. The CDR3 is 13 amino acids. CDR3 loop: CASKRQGPYEQYF. The DNA of the CDR3 is TGTGCCAGCAAAAGACAGGGGCCATACGAGCAGTACTTC.

The chain carries TRBV19 and TRBJ1-2, with D possibly being TRBD1 (6 bases). V shed 5 bases and J shed 4 bases, with 8 bases lying between them. This CDR3 has 12 residues. Germline V lookup: CDR1 LNHDA, CDR2 SQIVND (reference sequence). The CDR3 region is CASSPRGYGYTF. CDR3 nucleotide sequence: TGTGCCAGTAGTCCCAGGGGCTATGGCTACACCTTC.

V gene TRBV6-5 combines with J gene TRBJ1-5, with 9 bases that match TRBD1. Germline V CDR1 and CDR2: MNHEY, SVGAGI. Losses at the gene ends were 6 bases for V and 9 bases for J; bases not matched to a gene: 12. The CDR3 covers 15 residues. CDR3 nucleotide sequence: TGTGCCAGCAGGGCCGGGACAGGGTCCTCAATGCCCCAGCATTTT. This encodes CASRAGTGSSMPQHF.

The chain has TRBV2 and TRBJ2-7; D remains unclear. V dropped 11 bases and J dropped 3 bases, with 17 bases sitting between them. CDR3 size: 13 residues. Germline V gene lookup returns CDR1 SNHLY and CDR2 FYNNEI. In DNA form, the CDR3 reads TGTGCCTCCACCCCGGGTGCCTACTACGAGCAGTACTTC. This sequence encodes CASTPGAYYEQYF.

This clone was counted once. This chain connects TRBV11-3 to TRBJ2-3, with no clear D. Between the trimmed V and J ends, which lost 0 bases and 4 bases, there was a span of 8 bases. Germline V gives CDR1 SGHNT, CDR2 YENEEA. This CDR3 is built from 14 residues. The CDR3 region has the DNA TGTGCCAGCAGCTTAGAGCACGCTGCAGATACGCAGTATTTT. Its protein product is CASSLEHAADTQYF.

J is TRBJ2-3 and V is TRBV10-3; TRBD2 matches at 13 bases. This CDR3 contains 13 residues. V was clipped by 11 bases and J by 4 bases; unmatched bases: 3. CDR1 is ENHRY, CDR2 SYGVKD, per germline. The CDR3 protein is CAAGLAGADTQYF. CDR3 bases: TGTGCCGCTGGACTAGCGGGGGCAGATACGCAGTATTTT.

The chain combines TRBV6-6 with TRBJ1-6; 10 positions match TRBD1. The CDR3 is 15 amino acids. V shed 7 bases and J 8 bases; nucleotides not matched to a gene: 8. Germline values: CDR1 MNHNY, CDR2 SVGAGI (reference sequence). The CDR3 is CASTQTGGADSPLHF. CDR3 nucleotide sequence: TGTGCCAGCACCCAGACAGGGGGCGCGGATTCACCCCTCCACTTT.

The rearrangement joins TRBV7-2 to TRBJ2-5, with D possibly being TRBD1 (6 bases). V was clipped by 5 bases and J by 4 bases, with 17 bases between them. This CDR3 is built from 15 residues. CDR1 is SGHTA, CDR2 FQGNSA, per germline. CDR3 amino acids: CASSRRQARGETQYF. In DNA form, the CDR3 reads TGTGCCAGCAGCCGACGACAGGCAAGAGGAGAGACCCAGTACTTC.

The V gene is TRBV18, the J gene TRBJ2-2, with D perhaps matching TRBD2 (5 bases). Per germline, CDR1 KGHSH and CDR2 LQKENI. There are 15 residues in the CDR3. With 6 bases removed from V and 7 bases from J, the gap between germline ends came to 18 bases. CDR3 nucleotides: TGTGCCAGCTCCGGAGACGGTGGGAGAGTCGGGGAGCTGTTTTTT. Translation gives CASSGDGGRVGELFF.

This CDR3 is CASSLALIRTRNEQFF. DNA for the CDR3: TGTGCCAGCAGCTTAGCGCTAATCCGGACTAGGAATGAGCAGTTCTTC. The chain uses TRBV7-9 and TRBJ2-1, with TRBD2 matching over 7 bases. The germline V gene has CDR1 SEHNR and CDR2 FQNEAQ (reference sequence). V shed 0 bases and J 7 bases; nucleotides not matched to a gene: 9. The CDR3 has 16 residues.

In DNA, the CDR3 is TGTGCCAGCAGAGAGACTAGCGGGAGGACGCCGACCCAGTACTTC. This encodes CASRETSGRTPTQYF. This chain links TRBV2 with TRBJ2-5; 13 positions agree with TRBD2. Germline trimming cut 6 bases from V and 7 bases from J; bases unmatched to any gene: 8. The CDR3 is 15 amino acids. Germline V gene sequence: CDR1 SNHLY, CDR2 FYNNEI.